The clone carrying this T cell receptor (beta chain) was detected many times. Its antigen is unidentified. Investigators amplified TCR beta CDR3 regions from RNA transcripts. The library came from an HTBI-primed first-round RT-PCR and a second-round multiplex PCR. Using its own MiXCR run on the multiplex PCR reads, TCRdb lists one record per CDR3 protein. The sample contains approximately 700,000 distinct CDR3 sequences, approximately 39% of which appear only once. The V end was cut by 1 base, the J end by 3 bases, with 13 bases between. Germline assignment: CDR1 DFQATT and CDR2 SNEGSKA (reference sequence). The CDR3 has 15 amino acids. The sample originates from a study of Graves' ophthalmopathy and Graves' hyperthyroidism. Study-wide context: Peripheral blood (taken before any treatment) was collected at initial diagnosis. Study conclusions and caveats: Also, most clonotypes expanded in the thyroid above 0.001 frequency appeared in blood. Sensitivity reached roughly 70% and specificity around 76% when the model predicted ophthalmopathy progression.

Sequencing was carried out using peripheral blood. The clonotype comes from an adult man with Graves' ophthalmopathy. The V and J genes are TRBV20-1 and TRBJ1-5, with a weak D call TRBD1 (5 bases). For the CDR3, the DNA is TGCAGTGCTAGAGCTTCACGGGGGAACAATCAGCCCCAGCATTTT. Protein sequence: CSARASRGNNQPQHF.